Listed below are T cell receptor beta chains from one sample, sequenced in a study of OX40 agonist ivuxolimab in advanced cancers. The data were produced by immunoSEQ multiplex PCR, yet TCRdb's version contains in-frame clones alone and is incomplete. The table has tens of thousands of clones, 85% to 90% seen once; the top ten hold 6.5%. The sequencing used CD4+ or CD8+ T cells sorted from blood, collected in a trial of the OX40 agonist ivuxolimab. The receptors here all came from an adult with an advanced solid tumor such as melanoma, head and neck, liver or kidney cancer. Both conserved end residues are part of each CDR3. A D gene is named only where the DNA matches it firmly. Clone sizes are given selectively: once, few, many, or a class where the clone is expanded.

v_gene	j_gene	d_gene	abundance	CDR3aa	CDR3nt
TRBV4-3	TRBJ2-3	NA	NA	CASSQDPWSARASTDTQYF	TGCGCCAGCAGCCAAGATCCCTGGTCAGCCCGGGCTAGCACAGATACGCAGTATTTT
TRBV14	TRBJ2-7	TRBD1	NA	CASSHGTVYEQYF	TGTGCCAGCAGCCACGGGACAGTCTACGAGCAGTACTTC
TRBV27	TRBJ1-4	NA	once	CASSSNFATNEKLFF	TGTGCCAGCAGTTCCAATTTTGCCACTAATGAAAAACTGTTTTTT
TRBV6-5	TRBJ1-1	NA	NA	CASSYSSWAEAFF	TGTGCCAGCAGTTACTCATCGTGGGCGGAAGCTTTCTTT
TRBV2	TRBJ2-5	NA	NA	CASKDPLETQYF	TGTGCCAGCAAAGATCCGCTAGAGACCCAGTACTTC
TRBV19	TRBJ2-7	NA	once	CASSIAPRYEQYF	TGTGCCAGTAGTATAGCCCCACGGTACGAGCAGTACTTC
TRBV7-3	TRBJ2-1	TRBD2	NA	CASSLTEGLAGGPGNEQFF	TGTGCCAGCAGCTTAACGGAGGGGCTAGCGGGAGGGCCAGGCAATGAGCAGTTCTTC
TRBV7-9	TRBJ1-1	NA	NA	CASSLAGNTEAFF	TGTGCCAGCAGCTTAGCAGGGAACACTGAAGCTTTCTTT
TRBV27	TRBJ2-7	NA	NA	CASNVYKPALYEQYF	TGTGCCAGCAACGTATACAAGCCAGCGCTCTACGAGCAGTACTTC
TRBV2	TRBJ1-1	NA	NA	CASPETAVNTEAFF	TGTGCCAGCCCAGAAACGGCGGTGAACACTGAAGCTTTCTTT
TRBV29-1	TRBJ2-7	TRBD2	NA	CSVEGVAGVYEQYF	TGCAGCGTTGAAGGTGTAGCGGGAGTCTACGAGCAGTACTTC
TRBV13	TRBJ1-5	NA	NA	CASSLSLGENQPQHF	TGTGCCAGCAGCTTATCATTAGGGGAGAATCAGCCCCAGCATTTT
TRBV5-5	TRBJ2-2	NA	NA	CASSDLNTGELFF	TGTGCCAGCTCGGACTTGAACACCGGGGAGCTGTTTTTT
TRBV19	TRBJ1-2	NA	NA	CASSIARDYGYTF	TGTGCCAGTAGTATAGCACGGGACTATGGCTACACCTTC
TRBV6-6	TRBJ1-5	NA	NA	CASSPGLSNQPQHF	TGTGCCAGCAGTCCAGGGCTTAGCAATCAGCCCCAGCATTTT
TRBV27	TRBJ2-3	NA	NA	CATLSGGGSTDTQYF	TGTGCCACACTATCCGGGGGCGGGAGCACAGATACGCAGTATTTT
TRBV2	TRBJ2-1	TRBD2	NA	CDSSPVAGDEQFF	TGTGACAGCAGTCCTGTAGCGGGAGATGAGCAGTTCTTC